The entry below gives a single T cell receptor (beta chain) sequence along with its context. As yet, its antigen is unknown. V lost 5 bases to trimming and J lost 4 bases; unmatched junction nucleotides: 12. CDR3 length: 15 residues. CDR1 DFQATT and CDR2 SNEGSKA come from the germline V gene (reference sequence). Drawn from each donor were approximately 9.2 milliliters of peripheral blood. This sample was included in a study of blood T cells in healthy people across ages. At the level of the study: Template-switching capture recovered about one barcoded beta molecule per two T cells. Study outcomes and limitations: The donors' CMV status was not determined, possibly confounding changes in expanded clonotypes. With unsorted PBMCs, a conclusive comparison of naive versus antigen-experienced cells was not possible.

Next came a second PCR, run for about 7 to 12 cycles, which used a sample-barcoded 5' primer along with a J-beta primer mix. Each CDR3 protein is one row after TCRdb ran MiXCR on the 5' RACE reads. The table records 800,000 or so distinct CDR3 sequences, 62% of them present only once. The chain joins TRBV20-1 to TRBJ2-5; 8 bases map to TRBD2. The origin of this receptor is a man aged 25-45 years in good health. The sequenced material came from blood. The CDR3 protein is CSALPLGTSSETQYF. As DNA, the CDR3 is TGCAGTGCTCTTCCACTTGGGACTAGTTCAGAGACCCAGTACTTC.